This T cell receptor (beta chain) came from a study of cytomegalovirus exposure and HLA in healthy donors. Overall study findings and caveats: Rare TCR sequences predominated, though certain public TCRs were found in many donors. TRBV6-2, TRBV6-3 and other indistinguishable V segments were excluded.

For this clone: The antigen remains unidentified.

The PCR made use of 60 Vbeta and 13 Jbeta primers. Data came from immunoSEQ multiplex PCR; TCRdb stores just in-frame clones and leaves some out. The table records some 170,000 clones, around 88% of them present only once. In germline, CDR1 is SGHTA, CDR2 FQGNSA. The CDR3 consists of 16 residues. With 3 bases clipped from V and 1 base from J, the junction kept 4 bases outside the gene matches. The chain combines TRBV7-2 with TRBJ2-2; 8 nucleotides line up with TRBD2. The sequenced sample was PBMCs. This TCR came from a woman aged 25 to 39 in good health and CMV-seronegative. The CDR3 loop reads CASSFRGTRNTGELFF. CDR3 bases: TGTGCCAGCAGCTTTCGCGGGACTAGGAACACCGGGGAGCTGTTTTTT.